A selection of T cell receptor beta chains follows, all from one sample in a study of blood T cells in healthy people across ages. One entry per CDR3 protein results from TCRdb running MiXCR on the 5' RACE reads. Among 600,000 to 800,000 distinct CDR3 sequences, more than 45% were seen once, and the ten largest hold roughly 12%. Material for sequencing was blood. The source of these receptors is a woman older than 75 in good health. The CDR3 runs from the conserved cysteine through the conserved F or W.

TRBJ1-2 | TRBV7-9 | CASSLGDIGGGYTF
TRBJ1-5 | TRBV5-1 | CASSIGEDQPQHF
TRBJ2-7 | TRBV7-2 | CASMNLGEQYF
TRBJ1-1 | TRBV7-9 | CASTFINRGLGTEAFF
TRBJ2-1 | TRBV12-3/TRBV12-4 | CASSFTGAVGNEQFF
TRBJ1-1 | TRBV10-3 | CAISESIRTGGTEAFF
TRBJ2-4 | TRBV7-9 | CASSFRGDDIQYF
TRBJ1-2 | TRBV12-3/TRBV12-4 | CASLLGQEVDYTF
TRBJ2-3 | TRBV7-2 | CASSLDLGNTDTQYF
TRBJ2-1 | TRBV11-1 | CASSSWDSSYNEQFF
TRBJ2-3 | TRBV29-1 | CSVDPRRTSLSDTQYF
TRBJ1-2 | TRBV7-2 | CASSLTTWGYTF
TRBJ2-7 | TRBV4-1 | CASSQEASRPHEQYF
TRBJ2-7 | TRBV18 | CASSQELRGNNEQYF
NA | TRBV2 | CASSTDSTETQYF
TRBJ1-5 | TRBV27 | CASSLSGTLQPQHF
TRBJ1-4 | TRBV28 | CASTLGGQGNEKLFF
TRBJ2-5 | TRBV29-1 | CSVEGILKETQYF
TRBJ2-7 | TRBV5-1 | CASSFSSGSYEQYF
TRBJ2-7 | TRBV5-1 | CASSPGQGGYYEQYF
TRBJ2-5 | TRBV2 | CASRRGNQETQYF
TRBJ1-1 | TRBV6-5 | CASSQYETVKTDAFF
TRBJ1-5 | TRBV4-1 | CASSLREGDQPQHF
TRBJ1-1 | TRBV6-6 | CASSLQGEAFF
TRBJ1-5 | TRBV12-3/TRBV12-4 | CTSSLYRRDNQPQHF
NA | TRBV6-6 | CASTGRDRAYEQYF
TRBJ2-7 | TRBV6-6 | CASSDSGLYEQYF
TRBJ2-7 | TRBV6-5 | CASRWTGNPYEQYF
TRBJ2-7 | TRBV18 | CASSPRVGDEQYF
TRBJ1-5 | TRBV9 | CASSADMSNQPQHF
TRBJ2-4 | TRBV10-2 | CASSTGELAAKNIQYF
TRBJ2-7 | TRBV6-5 | CASSLGLLSYEQYF
TRBJ1-4 | TRBV29-1 | CSAVSSRVGEKLFF
TRBJ2-3 | TRBV7-2 | CASSRTSGMSDTQYF
TRBJ1-1 | TRBV2 | CATGERTGNTEAFF
TRBJ2-5 | TRBV5-1 | CASSDEGGLQETQYF
TRBJ1-2 | TRBV6-1 | CASSRGTDIYGYTF
NA | TRBV2 | CASNTGRMLYEQYF
TRBJ2-6 | TRBV30 | CAWNSGQGYAGANVLTF
TRBJ2-7 | TRBV27 | CASSLLGGRDEQYF
TRBJ2-3 | TRBV2 | CASRGNPDTQYF
TRBJ1-2 | TRBV3-1 | CASSQGGPGEAYFYGYTF
TRBJ2-1 | TRBV3-1 | CASSPNPGLGYNEQFF
TRBJ2-7 | TRBV27 | CASSPRSQGEQYF
TRBJ2-7 | TRBV27 | CASSFQGAEQYF
TRBJ2-5 | TRBV9 | CASSVGQGRETQYF
TRBJ2-1 | TRBV7-2 | CASSFASRNNEQFF
TRBJ2-5 | TRBV29-1 | CSVVQFAGETQYF
TRBJ1-2 | TRBV7-2 | CASSSPGQSRLGYTF
TRBJ2-1 | TRBV24-1 | CATSDQTRGEQFF
TRBJ1-3 | TRBV10-3 | CATLPGLSGNTIYF